This T cell receptor (beta chain) was sequenced during a study of PD-L1 blockade in urothelial cancer. The germline V gene encodes CDR1 SGHRS and CDR2 YFSETQ. The CDR3 is 15 amino acids. The V and J ends lost 4 bases and 4 bases, in that order; junction bases with no gene match: 6. Only in-frame clones appear in the TCRdb table, and some are missing; sequencing was by immunoSEQ multiplex PCR. The table includes 85,000 to 90,000 clones, 90% detected once. The sample was PBMCs, taken around atezolizumab (anti-PD-L1) treatment. The receptor was derived from a man in his sixties with urothelial cancer. This chain uses TRBV5-1 with TRBJ2-5, with 11 bases fitting TRBD1. The CDR3 DNA reads as TGCGCCAGCAGCCCCCGGACAGGGGGCTTAGAGACCCAGTACTTC. Protein: CASSPRTGGLETQYF.